These 24 T cell receptor beta chains came from one sample sequenced in a study of CD8+ T cells in alopecia areata. RNA was isolated and reverse transcribed to cDNA, the sequencing template. The method was immunoSEQ multiplex PCR; TCRdb's version includes in-frame clones alone and lacks a portion of them. The repertoire holds 100,000 to 150,000 clones, with about 50% as singletons. The sequencing used CD8+ T cells sorted from blood, collected at week 0. These receptors were obtained from a human donor with alopecia areata.

This clone was picked up one time. The chain uses TRBV29-1 and TRBJ1-1, with D maybe TRBD1 (6 bases). CDR3 length: 11 amino acids. Germline V gene sequence: CDR1 SQVTM, CDR2 ANQGSEA. The CDR3 here is CTGGAGTEAFF. In DNA form, the CDR3 reads TGCACCGGGGGCGCGGGCACTGAAGCTTTCTTT.

The rearrangement links TRBV7-2 to TRBJ2-1; a possible D gene is TRBD1 (5 bases). CDR3 length equals 14 residues. CDR1 and CDR2 (germline): SGHTA, FQGNSA. V was pared by 0 bases and J by 4 bases, with 7 bases between. Here the CDR3 DNA reads TGTGCCAGCAGCTTAGCGACAGATTACAATGAGCAGTTCTTC. Amino acid sequence: CASSLATDYNEQFF.

In this sample, this clone turned up once. The chain is built from TRBV5-6 and TRBJ2-7; 8 bases match TRBD2. With V trimmed by 4 bases and J by 2 bases, 5 bases remained unmatched. This CDR3 spans 14 amino acids. Per germline, CDR1 SGHDT and CDR2 YYEEEE. The CDR3 coding sequence is TGTGCCAGCAGCACGGGGGGGACACCCTACGAGCAGTACTTC. It yields the protein CASSTGGTPYEQYF.

The genes are TRBV4-3 and TRBJ2-1; D remains ambiguous. The germline V gene encodes CDR1 LGHNA and CDR2 YSLEER. The CDR3 has 14 residues. The V and J ends lost 3 bases and 5 bases respectively, with 11 bases between them. The CDR3 is CASSHATANNEQFF. DNA for the CDR3: TGCGCCAGCAGCCACGCCACTGCTAACAATGAGCAGTTCTTC.

This clone was recorded once. The V and J genes are TRBV7-2 and TRBJ1-1; D may be TRBD1 (5 bases). The V gene lost 4 bases and the J gene lost 1 base, with 13 bases spanning the gap. The germline V gene encodes CDR1 SGHTA and CDR2 FQGNSA. CDR3 length equals 15 residues. The CDR3 sequence: CASSSGTYGNTEAFF. The CDR3 DNA reads TGTGCCAGCAGCTCTGGGACCTATGGGAACACTGAAGCTTTCTTT. The entire variable domain, with the rest obtained from reference TRBV7-2 and TRBJ1-1, is as follows: GAGVSQSPSNKVTEKGKDVELRCDPISGHTALYWYRQSLGQGLEFLIYFQGNSAPDKSGLPSDRFSAERTGGSVSTLTIQRTQQEDSAVYLCASSSGTYGNTEAFFGQGTRLTVV.

The genes are TRBV6-5 and TRBJ2-4; TRBD1 aligns across 11 bases. Germline lookup yields CDR1 MNHEY and CDR2 SVGAGI. This CDR3 spans 13 amino acids. With 4 bases clipped from V and 7 bases from J, the junction kept 0 bases outside the gene matches. CDR3 sequence (DNA): TGTGCCAGCAGTTGGGACAGGGGGAACATTCAGTACTTC. It specifies CASSWDRGNIQYF.

Ten or more counts support this clone. V and J are TRBV18 and TRBJ1-6; D is possibly TRBD1 (5 bases). Trimming removed 0 bases at V and 9 bases at J, with 18 bases between. CDR3 length equals 17 residues. The V gene's germline CDR1 is KGHSH and CDR2 LQKENI. CDR3 loop: CASSPPKGEHLFSPLHF. CDR3 DNA: TGTGCCAGCTCACCACCGAAAGGGGAGCATCTATTTTCACCCCTCCACTTT.

This rearrangement joins TRBV15 to TRBJ2-2; no clear D gene. The V gene's germline CDR1 is LNHNV and CDR2 YYDKDF (reference sequence). There are 12 residues in the CDR3. Trimming cost V 1 base and J 10 bases, with 7 bases left between them. The DNA of the CDR3 is TGTGCCACCAGCAGAGGGGAAGAGGAGCTGTTTTTT. Translation: CATSRGEEELFF.

The chain combines TRBV5-6 with TRBJ1-6, with D unclear. Germline CDR1 SGHDT, CDR2 YYEEEE. Trimming took off 3 bases at V and 0 bases at J, with 10 bases between the two ends. The CDR3 loop spans 16 amino acids. The CDR3 nucleotides read TGTGCCAGCAGCTCGGGAGGAAGCTCCTATAATTCACCCCTCCACTTT. This codes for CASSSGGSSYNSPLHF.

This clone has just a few counts. The V call is TRBV30, the J call TRBJ2-3; 10 bases are shared with TRBD2. J lost 0 bases, V lost 8 bases, and 8 bases had no gene match. CDR1 and CDR2 (germline): GTSNPN, SVGIG (reference sequence). The CDR3 contains 15 residues. CDR3 sequence (DNA): TGTGCCGGTAGCGGGGGGCACCTTAGCACAGATACGCAGTATTTT. Its translation: CAGSGGHLSTDTQYF. Supplemented by reference TRBV30 and TRBJ2-3, the full variable domain reads SQTIHQWPATLVQPVGSPLSLECTVEGTSNPNLYWYRQAAGRGLQLLFYSVGIGQISSEVPQNLSASRPQDRQFILSSKKLLLSDSGFYLCAGSGGHLSTDTQYFGPGTRLTVL.

The chain links TRBV9 to TRBJ2-4, with D perhaps matching TRBD1 or TRBD2 (6 bases each). The germline gives CDR1 SGDLS, CDR2 YYNGEE. The V and J ends lost 0 bases and 8 bases respectively, with 15 bases between them. This CDR3 has 15 amino acids. The CDR3 nucleotides read TGTGCCAGCAGCGTAGTGCTCGGGGGCTTAGACATTCAGTACTTC. Translation: CASSVVLGGLDIQYF.

The genes are TRBV30 and TRBJ2-1; no reliable D call. Germline loops: CDR1 GTSNPN, CDR2 SVGIG (reference sequence). Between the trimmed V and J ends, which lost 0 bases and 5 bases, there was a span of 8 bases. The length of the CDR3 is 13 residues. The CDR3 coding sequence is TGTGCCTGGAGTGTTTGGGGAAACAATGAGCAGTTCTTC. This translates into CAWSVWGNNEQFF.

This clone was counted between two and nine times. J is TRBJ2-7 and V is TRBV6-6, with 8 bases lining up with TRBD1. The CDR3 contains 14 residues. In germline, CDR1 is MNHNY, CDR2 SVGAGI (reference sequence). Germline trimming cut 6 bases from V and 5 bases from J; bases unmatched to any gene: 9. This chain's CDR3 is CASSRWTGLNEQYF. The CDR3 DNA sequence: TGTGCCAGCAGCCGCTGGACAGGGCTAAACGAGCAGTACTTC.

The rearrangement uses TRBV2 and TRBJ1-1; D gene unclear. Trimming cost V 4 bases and J 0 bases, with 6 bases left between them. The CDR3 covers 13 residues. Germline assignment: CDR1 SNHLY and CDR2 FYNNEI. The CDR3 nucleotides read TGTGCCAGCAGTGGACGGATGAACACTGAAGCTTTCTTT. Its protein is CASSGRMNTEAFF.

V usage is TRBV6-6 and J usage is TRBJ2-2; the D call may be TRBD1 or TRBD2 (6 bases each). V was shortened by 9 bases and J by 4 bases, with 12 bases between the two germline ends. CDR1 is MNHNY and CDR2 is SVGAGI in the germline V gene (reference sequence). CDR3 length: 13 amino acids. In nucleotides, the CDR3 is TGTGCCAGTACAGGGACTCTCACCGGGGAGCTGTTTTTT. Translation gives CASTGTLTGELFF.

V and J are TRBV29-1 and TRBJ2-3, with D possibly being TRBD2 (5 bases). Germline V gene lookup returns CDR1 SQVTM and CDR2 ANQGSEA. Between the trimmed V and J ends, which lost 0 bases and 0 bases, there was a span of 19 bases. CDR3 length: 18 residues. CDR3 sequence (DNA): TGCAGCGTTGAAGATCCCCATGTGGCAAGAGGGAGCACAGATACGCAGTATTTT. As protein: CSVEDPHVARGSTDTQYF.

The CDR3 DNA is TGTGCCAGCAGCTGGGGAACAGGCAATCAGCCCCAGCATTTT. Residues: CASSWGTGNQPQHF. The chain combines TRBV7-2 with TRBJ1-5; D is ambiguous. Trimming cost V 4 bases and J 2 bases, with 9 bases left between them. Germline CDR1 and CDR2: SGHTA and FQGNSA. The CDR3 has 14 residues.

The V and J genes are TRBV7-9 and TRBJ2-1; 8 bases are a match to TRBD2. Germline CDR1 and CDR2: SEHNR and FQNEAQ (reference sequence). V shed 6 bases and J 4 bases; nucleotides not matched to a gene: 5. This CDR3 has 14 residues. The CDR3 spells CASSLLAVYNEQFF. The DNA of the CDR3 is TGTGCCAGCAGTTTACTAGCGGTGTACAATGAGCAGTTCTTC.

This clone appeared once. The chain links TRBV5-1 to TRBJ1-2; no clear D. Germline V gene lookup returns CDR1 SGHRS and CDR2 YFSETQ. The CDR3 is 14 residues long. The V and J ends lost 4 bases and 0 bases respectively, with 10 bases between them. CDR3 bases: TGCGCCAGCAGCCCGGACGGAGCTAACTATGGCTACACCTTC. Its protein product is CASSPDGANYGYTF. The complete variable domain, with remaining parts taken from reference TRBV5-1 and TRBJ1-2, reads KAGVTQTPRYLIKTRGQQVTLSCSPISGHRSVSWYQQTPGQGLQFLFEYFSETQRNKGNFPGRFSGRQFSNSRSEMNVSTLELGDSALYLCASSPDGANYGYTFGSGTRLTVV.

CDR3 coding DNA: TGTGCCATCAGTGACCCGGGACAGGGTGAGACCCAGTACTTC. This encodes CAISDPGQGETQYF. This chain links TRBV10-3 with TRBJ2-5; 9 bases map to TRBD1. The V gene's germline CDR1 is ENHRY and CDR2 SYGVKD. J lost 5 bases, V lost 3 bases, and 4 bases had no gene match. The CDR3 has 14 amino acids.

The chain has TRBV2 and TRBJ2-7, with unresolved D. The CDR3 has 12 amino acids. CDR1 SNHLY and CDR2 FYNNEI come from the germline V gene. V was clipped by 3 bases and J by 5 bases, with 8 bases between them. CDR3 DNA sequence: TGTGCCAGCAGTGAGAGGTTAGACGAGCAGTACTTC. Translating it yields CASSERLDEQYF.

V is TRBV27 and J is TRBJ1-1, with D unresolved. Germline CDR1 and CDR2: MNHEY and SMNVEV (reference sequence). The CDR3 has 15 residues. V was pared by 3 bases and J by 0 bases, with 11 bases between. The CDR3 nucleotides are TGTGCCAGCAGTTTCGGGAGTGGGTTGAACACTGAAGCTTTCTTT. Translated, it gives CASSFGSGLNTEAFF.

About this clone: The same CDR3 is also encoded by other DNA sequences in this sample. The genes are TRBV6-5 and TRBJ2-5; a possible D gene is TRBD2 (6 bases). V lost 2 bases and J lost 5, with 6 bases in between. The CDR3 is made up of 12 amino acids. Per the germline V gene, CDR1 is MNHEY and CDR2 is SVGAGI. DNA of the CDR3: TGTGCCAGCAGTTACGGAGGGGAGACCCAGTACTTC. Translation: CASSYGGETQYF.

The chain has TRBV2 and TRBJ1-5; D is perhaps TRBD1 (5 bases). V lost 6 bases and J 3 bases, leaving 6 bases between the germline ends. Germline V gene data show CDR1 as SNHLY and CDR2 as FYNNEI. The CDR3 totals 12 residues. CDR3: CASRDTNQPQHF. Here the CDR3 DNA reads TGTGCCAGCAGGGACACCAATCAGCCCCAGCATTTT.